The present T cell receptor (beta chain) was sequenced within a study of CD8 T cells in ankylosing spondylitis. Germline V gives CDR1 MNHEY, CDR2 SVGAGI. V lost 2 bases and J lost 2, with 12 bases in between. The CDR3 runs to 15 residues. Libraries for TCR beta were made by quantitative 5'-RACE with molecular barcodes. TCRdb itself ran the 5' RACE reads through MiXCR, one entry per CDR3 protein. The sample lists 500,000 or so distinct CDR3 sequences; approximately 5% were seen once. Study-wide points: With a CD8+ phenotype, disease-linked clones were relatively rare in peripheral blood. One TCR beta motif, made up of roughly eight highly homologous variants, appeared characteristic of ankylosing spondylitis blood. Disease-linked clones were reportedly significantly enriched in matched ankylosing spondylitis synovial fluid.

This clonotype was detected many times. What it recognizes is unknown. The specimen was blood, either unsorted or a sorted T cell fraction (not recorded which). This clonotype was sampled from a male donor with ankylosing spondylitis. V gene TRBV6-5 combines with J gene TRBJ1-2; tentatively, D is TRBD1 (6 bases). The CDR3 reads CASSYGGGLNYGYTF. As DNA, the CDR3 is TGTGCCAGCAGTTACGGGGGGGGCCTCAACTATGGCTACACCTTC.